This entry describes one TCR beta chain. Its antigen has not been determined. The input lacks base qualities; no much larger clone sits a single base away. The sample belongs to a study of radiation and T cells in renal cell carcinoma (dated by TCRdb to about 2020). For the study in its entirety: In total, 50 to 55 samples underwent TCR beta sequencing: about 25 tumors plus 27 peripheral blood samples. The last blood draw happened 4 weeks after radiation, timed to coincide with nephrectomy. In the approximately 49 samples combined, 4,016,671 unique CDR3 nucleotide sequences were found, encoding some 2,500,000 unique CDR3 amino acid sequences.

Results and caveats for the whole study, not just this receptor: Tracking of blood repertoire dynamics stopped at more than three weeks after treatment, with no follow-up past that point. An increase in top tumor clonotypes in blood was observed from baseline to 2 weeks post-radiation, followed by contraction by 4 weeks, which was taken to suggest transient expansion of tumor-resident clones. No pretreatment tumor biopsies were available, so the baseline intratumoral presence of clonotypes could not be determined. With a single-armed trial design, the study had no way to address how radiation dose or scheduling affects the TCR repertoire.

V loses 1 base of germline sequence and J loses 0 bases, and the interval between the two ends is 19 bases. The CDR1 and CDR2 encoded by the germline V gene are MGHRA and YSYEKL. Spanning cysteine to phenylalanine, the CDR3 consists of 19 amino acids. Only the CDR3 part of the read is kept: 57 bases, read in frame from the first base. What the time point label conveys for this sample: blood 4 weeks post-SBRT, at nephrectomy. Read against the paper, the sample's treatment or condition label means: 15 Gy SBRT to primary tumor, nephrectomy 4 weeks later. Samples were obtained from a clinical trial, in which 15 Gy stereotactic body radiation therapy was delivered to primary renal cell carcinomas and nephrectomy was performed 4 weeks later. Serial peripheral blood from radiation-treated patients was sampled at baseline, 2 weeks and 4 weeks after SBRT to track tumor-enriched clonotypes. All patients had renal cell carcinoma with clear cell pathology. The QIAamp DNA Blood Mini Kit (Qiagen) was used to prepare genomic DNA for TCR sequencing. The analyses included just those samples that passed every quality control check.

TCR beta libraries were generated from genomic DNA with the immunoSEQ kit, following the manufacturer's recommendations. For library preparation, a first multiplex PCR was performed with proprietary primers, followed by a second PCR in which unique barcodes were added, and bead cleanups were performed after each round. Each sample batch included a kit-provided positive control reaction and a negative control reaction. The final libraries were assessed on an Agilent 4200 TapeStation D1000 ScreenTape, pooled by volume, and quantified by qPCR. Sequencing ran on an Illumina NextSeq500 with a MidOutput 150-cycle cartridge, using 156 Read1 and 15 Index1 cycles with kit custom primers. The pooled library was loaded at approximately 1 pM, and about 20% PhiX control was spiked in. The authors processed their data as follows. Vendor-processed data were analyzed in R, with a clonotype defined as all T cells sharing the same CDR3 nucleotide sequence. In the clone abundance analyses, frequencies in each sample were normalized to that sample's 10,000 most abundant clones. Public T cell clones, which averaged fewer than five per sample, were removed prior to analysis. A difference in abundance of at least 32-fold between compartments was used to define tumor-enriched and baseline blood-enriched clonotypes. A beta-binomial differential abundance model was used to identify clonotypes that were expanded or contracted between blood time points. The Baroni-Urbani and Buser coefficient was used to measure tumor-blood repertoire similarity, and groups were compared with two-tailed Wilcoxon tests in R. TCRdb mirrors the immuneACCESS table, restricted to in-frame sequences. Some clones are absent from its copies; in checked studies, under half trace to an unresolved V gene, and the reason for the others is unknown. The V and J calls and clone size come from that table; D and trimming were worked out from the DNA. Across this sample there are about 86,000 clones, with around four fifths seen only once. Together, the top ten hold roughly 10% of the sample.

This receptor was taken from a man between 45 and 60 years old with renal cell carcinoma. Here the chain combines TRBV4-1 and TRBJ2-1; the D gene lacks a confident call. The starting material was blood, obtained from a patient whose treatment included radiotherapy and nephrectomy. The CDR3 corresponds to CASSQGVLRAQSSYNEQFF. The sequenced DNA: TGCGCCAGCAGCCAAGGAGTATTGAGAGCTCAGAGCTCCTACAATGAGCAGTTCTTC.